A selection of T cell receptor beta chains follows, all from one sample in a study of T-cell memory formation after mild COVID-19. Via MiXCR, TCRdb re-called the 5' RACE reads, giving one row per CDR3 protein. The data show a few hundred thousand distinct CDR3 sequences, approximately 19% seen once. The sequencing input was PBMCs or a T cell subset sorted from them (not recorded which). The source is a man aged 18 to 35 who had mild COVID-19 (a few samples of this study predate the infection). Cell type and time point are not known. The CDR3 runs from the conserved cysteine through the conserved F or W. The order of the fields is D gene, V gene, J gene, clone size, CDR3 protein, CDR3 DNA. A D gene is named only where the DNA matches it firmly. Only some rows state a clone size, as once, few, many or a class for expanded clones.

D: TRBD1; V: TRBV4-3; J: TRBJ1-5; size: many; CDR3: CASSLRTGDQPQHF; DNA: TGCGCCAGCAGCCTCCGGACAGGGGACCAGCCCCAGCATTTT
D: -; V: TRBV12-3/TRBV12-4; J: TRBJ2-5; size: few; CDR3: CATSSADRQETQYF; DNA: TGTGCCACGTCCTCCGCCGACAGGCAAGAGACCCAGTACTTC
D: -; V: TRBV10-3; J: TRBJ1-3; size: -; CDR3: CAISAGYTIYF; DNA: TGTGCCATCAGTGCTGGGTACACCATATATTTT
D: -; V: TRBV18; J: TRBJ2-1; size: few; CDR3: CASSRSGDYNEQFF; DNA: TGTGCCAGCTCACGATCGGGGGACTACAATGAGCAGTTCTTC
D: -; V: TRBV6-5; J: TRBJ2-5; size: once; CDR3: CASSSYLQETQYF; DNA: TGTGCCAGCAGTTCATATTTACAAGAGACCCAGTACTTC
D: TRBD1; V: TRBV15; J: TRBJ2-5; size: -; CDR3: CATSRGTGGQETQYF; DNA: TGTGCCACCAGCAGAGGGACAGGGGGGCAAGAGACCCAGTACTTC
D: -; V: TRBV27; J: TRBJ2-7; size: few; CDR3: CASGLGLPYEQYF; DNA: TGTGCCAGCGGGTTGGGACTCCCCTACGAGCAGTACTTC
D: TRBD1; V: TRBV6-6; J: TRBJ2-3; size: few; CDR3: CASTRDRGSDTQYF; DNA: TGTGCCAGCACCAGGGACAGGGGGTCAGATACGCAGTATTTT
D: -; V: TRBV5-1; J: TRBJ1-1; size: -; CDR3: CASSQNIRGLKTEAFF; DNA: TGCGCCAGCAGCCAAAACATCCGGGGCTTGAAGACTGAAGCTTTCTTT
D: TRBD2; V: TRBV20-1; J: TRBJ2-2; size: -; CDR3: CSARGLAGYTGELFF; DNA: TGCAGTGCTAGAGGGCTAGCGGGTTACACCGGGGAGCTGTTTTTT
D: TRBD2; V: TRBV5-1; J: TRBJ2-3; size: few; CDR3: CASSWDYSSTDTQYF; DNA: TGCGCCAGCAGCTGGGACTACTCTAGCACAGATACGCAGTATTTT
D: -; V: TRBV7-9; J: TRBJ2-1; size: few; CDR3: CASSFAPFEQFF; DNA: TGTGCCAGCAGCTTCGCGCCATTTGAGCAGTTCTTC
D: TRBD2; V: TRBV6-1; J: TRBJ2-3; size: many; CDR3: CASSPAGADTQYF; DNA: TGTGCCAGCAGCCCCGCGGGAGCAGATACGCAGTATTTT
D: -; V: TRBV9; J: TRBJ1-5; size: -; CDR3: CASSLNRVQSNQPQHF; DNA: TGTGCCAGCAGCCTTAACAGGGTTCAGAGCAATCAGCCCCAGCATTTT
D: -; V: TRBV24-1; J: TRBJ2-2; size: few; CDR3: CATSDYTQGEGTGELFF; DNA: TGTGCCACCAGTGATTATACACAGGGCGAAGGCACCGGGGAGCTGTTTTTT
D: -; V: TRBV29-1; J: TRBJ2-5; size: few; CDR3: CSVARDGEETQYF; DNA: TGCAGCGTTGCCAGGGACGGAGAAGAGACCCAGTACTTC
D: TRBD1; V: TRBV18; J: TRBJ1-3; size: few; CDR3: CASSPSTGGTSGNTIYF; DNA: TGTGCCAGCTCACCATCGACAGGGGGGACCTCTGGAAACACCATATATTTT
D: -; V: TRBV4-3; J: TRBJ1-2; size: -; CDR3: CASSRQRTNTGGGYTF; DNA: TGCGCCAGCAGCCGCCAGAGGACCAATACGGGGGGTGGCTACACCTTC
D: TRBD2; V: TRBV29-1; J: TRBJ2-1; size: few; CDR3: CSGRLAGILNEQFF; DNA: TGCAGCGGGCGCCTAGCGGGTATCCTCAATGAGCAGTTCTTC
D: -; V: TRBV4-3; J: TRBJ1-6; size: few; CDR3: CASSQDREQDSPLHF; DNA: TGCGCCAGCAGCCAAGATAGAGAACAGGATTCACCCCTCCACTTT
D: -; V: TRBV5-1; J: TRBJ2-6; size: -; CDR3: CASRDGYSGANVLTF; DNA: TGCGCCAGCAGGGACGGATACTCTGGGGCCAACGTCCTGACTTTC
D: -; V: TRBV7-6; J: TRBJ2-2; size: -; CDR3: CASSSAGETGELFF; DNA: TGTGCCAGCAGCTCCGCAGGGGAAACCGGGGAGCTGTTTTTT
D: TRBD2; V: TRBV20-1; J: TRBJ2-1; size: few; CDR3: CSARGSKAGGTYNEQFF; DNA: TGCAGTGCTAGAGGGTCTAAGGCGGGGGGCACCTACAATGAGCAGTTCTTC
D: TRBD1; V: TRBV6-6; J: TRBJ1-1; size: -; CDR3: CASSYTPDRDAFF; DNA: TGTGCCAGCAGTTACACGCCAGACAGGGATGCTTTCTTT
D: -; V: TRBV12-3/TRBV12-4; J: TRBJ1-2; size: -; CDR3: CASSLSIGGFGYTF; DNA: TGTGCCAGCAGTTTAAGTATCGGGGGATTCGGCTACACCTTC
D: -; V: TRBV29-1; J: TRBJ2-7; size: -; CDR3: CSVAPSSYEQYF; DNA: TGCAGCGTAGCTCCTAGCTCCTACGAGCAGTACTTC
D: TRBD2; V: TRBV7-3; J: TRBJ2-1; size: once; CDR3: CASSHLGLADNEQFF; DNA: TGTGCCAGCAGCCACTTGGGACTAGCGGACAATGAGCAGTTCTTC
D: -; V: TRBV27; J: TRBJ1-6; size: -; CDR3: CASSSAGTLGVPLHF; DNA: TGTGCCAGCAGTTCCGCGGGGACCTTGGGGGTACCCCTCCACTTT
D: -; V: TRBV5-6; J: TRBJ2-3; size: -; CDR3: CASRSFLGTDTQYF; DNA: TGTGCCAGCAGATCGTTCTTGGGGACAGATACGCAGTATTTT